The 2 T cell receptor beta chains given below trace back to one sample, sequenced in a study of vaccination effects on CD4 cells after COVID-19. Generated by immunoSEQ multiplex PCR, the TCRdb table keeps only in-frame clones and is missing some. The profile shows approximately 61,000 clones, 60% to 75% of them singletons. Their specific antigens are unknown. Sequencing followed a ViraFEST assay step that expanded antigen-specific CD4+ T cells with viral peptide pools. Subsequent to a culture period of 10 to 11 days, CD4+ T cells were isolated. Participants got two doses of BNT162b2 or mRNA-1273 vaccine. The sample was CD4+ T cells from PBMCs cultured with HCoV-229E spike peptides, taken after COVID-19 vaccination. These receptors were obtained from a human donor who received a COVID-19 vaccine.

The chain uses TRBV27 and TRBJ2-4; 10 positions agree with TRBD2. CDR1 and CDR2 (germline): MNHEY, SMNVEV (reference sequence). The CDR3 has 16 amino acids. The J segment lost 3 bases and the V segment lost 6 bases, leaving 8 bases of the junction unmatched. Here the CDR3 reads CASRAVAGGGKNIQYF. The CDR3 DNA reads TGTGCCAGCAGAGCAGTAGCGGGGGGAGGCAAAAACATTCAGTACTTC.

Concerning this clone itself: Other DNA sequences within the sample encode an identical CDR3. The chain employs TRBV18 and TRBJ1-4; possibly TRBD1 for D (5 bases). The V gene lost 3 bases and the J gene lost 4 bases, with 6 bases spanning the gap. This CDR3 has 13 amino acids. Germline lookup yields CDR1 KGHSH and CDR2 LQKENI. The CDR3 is CASSPGLNEKLFF. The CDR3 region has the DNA TGTGCCAGCTCACCGGGACTTAATGAAAAACTGTTTTTT.